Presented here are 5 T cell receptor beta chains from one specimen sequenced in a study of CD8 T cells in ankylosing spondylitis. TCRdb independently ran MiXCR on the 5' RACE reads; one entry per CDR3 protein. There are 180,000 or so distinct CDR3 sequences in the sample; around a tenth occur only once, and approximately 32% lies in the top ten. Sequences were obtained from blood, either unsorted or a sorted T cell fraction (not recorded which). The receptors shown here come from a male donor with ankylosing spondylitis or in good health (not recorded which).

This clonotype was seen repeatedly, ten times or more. CDR3 in DNA: TGCGCCAGCAGCTTAACAGCCGGGGGGACTGAAGCTTTCTTT. This codes for CASSLTAGGTEAFF. The chain recombines TRBV5-1 with TRBJ1-1; maybe TRBD1 (5 bases). Germline V gene data show CDR1 as SGHRS and CDR2 as YFSETQ. The CDR3 spans 14 residues. V was trimmed by 2 bases and J by 5 bases, leaving 13 bases between them.

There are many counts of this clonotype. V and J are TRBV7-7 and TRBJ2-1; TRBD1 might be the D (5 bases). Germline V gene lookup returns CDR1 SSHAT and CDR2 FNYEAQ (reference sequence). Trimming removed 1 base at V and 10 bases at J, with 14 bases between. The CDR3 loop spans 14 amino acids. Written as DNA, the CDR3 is TGTGCCAGCAGCTTAGAGGTGACAGAGAGAGAGCAGTTCTTC. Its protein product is CASSLEVTEREQFF. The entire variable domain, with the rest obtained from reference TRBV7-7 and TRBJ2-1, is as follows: GAGVSQSPRYKVTKRGQDVTLRCDPISSHATLYWYQQALGQGPEFLTYFNYEAQPDKSGLPSDRFSAERPEGSISTLTIQRTEQRDSAMYRCASSLEVTEREQFFGPGTRLTVL.

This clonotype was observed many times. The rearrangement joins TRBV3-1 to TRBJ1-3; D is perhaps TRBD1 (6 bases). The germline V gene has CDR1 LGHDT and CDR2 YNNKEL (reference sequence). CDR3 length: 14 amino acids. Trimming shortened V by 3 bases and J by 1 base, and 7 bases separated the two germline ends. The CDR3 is CASSHTGSGNTIYF. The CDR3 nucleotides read TGTGCCAGCAGCCATACAGGGTCTGGAAACACCATATATTTT.

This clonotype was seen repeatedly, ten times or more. CDR3 coding DNA: TGTGCCAGCAGTTTAGAAGCGACCATGGGCACTGAAGCTTTCTTT. This codes for CASSLEATMGTEAFF. The chain uses TRBV12-3 or TRBV12-4 and TRBJ1-1; D is ambiguous. The CDR3 extends over 15 amino acids. The V gene lost 1 base and the J gene lost 4 bases, with 13 bases spanning the gap.

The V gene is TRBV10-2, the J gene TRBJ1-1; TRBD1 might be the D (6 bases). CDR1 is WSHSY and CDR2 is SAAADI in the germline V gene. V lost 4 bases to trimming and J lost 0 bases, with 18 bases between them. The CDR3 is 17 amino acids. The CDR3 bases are TGCGCCAGCAGTGGGGGGCCCAGACAGAGCATGAACACTGAAGCTTTCTTT. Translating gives CASSGGPRQSMNTEAFF.